The present entry profiles one TCR beta chain with its context. The data belong to a study of blood T cell repertoires in COVID-19. Across the whole study: Samples taken during acute and convalescent COVID-19 were collected in the United States, Italy and Spain. From T cells, B-cell-depleted T cells, or PBMCs came the material, which was cDNA or gDNA.

In the authors' methods: Amplifying reference gene primers gave estimates of nucleated cell counts. Sequencing used immunoSEQ multiplex PCR; TCRdb keeps in-frame clones, though not all of them. That table gives V, J and clone size, and the DNA gave D and trimming. The sample carries approximately 490,000 clones, around 90% recorded once. The CDR3 extends over 13 amino acids. Germline assignment: CDR1 GTSNPN and CDR2 SVGIG (reference sequence). Trimming removed 0 bases at V and 4 bases at J, with 7 bases between. The receptor was isolated from a woman in her late teens or twenties who had recovered from COVID-19. Sequencing input: PBMCs or T cells enriched from blood (not recorded which). The rearrangement joins TRBV30 to TRBJ1-5; D remains unclear. CDR3 region: CAWSVRRNQPQHF. CDR3 DNA sequence: TGTGCCTGGAGTGTACGCCGGAATCAGCCCCAGCATTTT.